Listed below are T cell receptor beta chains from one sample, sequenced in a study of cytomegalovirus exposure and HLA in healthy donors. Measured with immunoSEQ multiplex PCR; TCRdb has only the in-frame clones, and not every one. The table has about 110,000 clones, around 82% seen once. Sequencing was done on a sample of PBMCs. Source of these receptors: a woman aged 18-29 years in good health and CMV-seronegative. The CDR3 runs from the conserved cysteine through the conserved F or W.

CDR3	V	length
CASSEAGQDWQPQHF	TRBV6-1	15
CASSLGQTTNEKLFF	TRBV7-9	15
CASSSGGAGGPYEQYF	TRBV5-4	16
CAWRALAGMETQYF	TRBV30	14
CASSQGLGYTF	TRBV11-2	11
CASSERRGDRYTF	TRBV6-1	13
CASGSMTGRRETQYF	TRBV5-1	15
CASSYRAGDLLNEQFF	TRBV7-9	16
CAIEPSGGRETQYF	TRBV9	14
CAWSYSGTVSNQPQHF	TRBV30	16
CASSSQGGTWVQYF	TRBV5-6	14
CASSRSRGFWYEQYF	TRBV14	15
CASSTAPGEQFF	TRBV9	12
CASRGTGTTEAFF	TRBV10-2	13
CASSYLRTGPRQPQHF	TRBV27	16
CASSLVSTGELFF	TRBV7-9	13
CASSGQIYEQYF	TRBV28	12
CASSKDRPAGTYNEQFF	TRBV21-1	17
CASSRPGREQYF	TRBV11-2	12
CASSFRSEAFF	TRBV27	11
CASSADRKGYGYTF	TRBV28	14
CASSLGTGGDGYTF	TRBV7-3	14
CASSRGLEGDEQFF	TRBV27	14
CASSTGTGVYEQYF	TRBV6-1	14
CASSTGDSGAGANVLTF	TRBV6-4	17
CASSLSGSYNEQFF	TRBV5-1	14
CASSDSVRGYGYTF	TRBV6-1	14
CASSFRGTKHSNQPQHF	TRBV28	17
CASSTSGNGHGYTF	TRBV9	14
CATSRAGAGNTIYF	TRBV15	14
CASSSNIGGTEAFF	TRBV5-1	14
CASRGQVNNEQFF	TRBV5-4	13
CASSQDGGTSGGFEQFF	TRBV4-1	17
CASSPRPGMGRGANVLTF	TRBV18	18
CSVEVETGLSGQYF	TRBV29-1	14
CASSQTGTPQETQYF	TRBV5-1	15
CASSPGSDARTDTQYF	TRBV5-6	16
CASSFLTGGGEKLFF	TRBV28	15
CASHDSGVGDTQYF	TRBV19	14
CASSWGVGAAATYEQYF	TRBV5-1	17
CASSPLAETFADTQYF	TRBV13	16